The 7 T cell receptor beta chains listed next were all sequenced from one sample in a study of cytomegalovirus exposure and HLA in healthy donors. It was with 60 Vbeta and 13 Jbeta primers that the PCR ran. Produced via immunoSEQ multiplex PCR; TCRdb's table is partial and in-frame only. Found here are more than 80,000 clones, over 70% of them singletons; the top ten hold roughly 0.79%. Source material: PBMCs. The receptors were gathered from a boy aged 5 to 17 in good health and CMV-seronegative.

The genes are TRBV7-2 and TRBJ1-1, with D tentatively TRBD1 (5 bases). Germline V lookup: CDR1 SGHTA, CDR2 FQGNSA. This CDR3 is 14 amino acids long. The V and J ends lost 7 bases and 2 bases respectively, with 14 bases between them. CDR3 amino acids: CASTVKGKNTEAFF. DNA of the CDR3: TGTGCCAGCACCGTAAAGGGGAAAAACACTGAAGCTTTCTTT.

This chain joins TRBV6-1 and TRBJ1-4; weak D call: TRBD1 (5 bases). Germline CDR1 reads MNHNS; CDR2 reads SASEGT. The length of the CDR3 is 11 residues. V lost 7 bases and J lost 14, with 14 bases in between. Here the CDR3 DNA reads TGTGCCAGCACTTCACCAGGGCTGCTGTTTTTT. It is translated as CASTSPGLLFF.

The rearrangement links TRBV10-3 to TRBJ2-5; D call uncertain. V was pared by 2 bases and J by 3 bases, with 4 bases between. Germline CDR1 and CDR2: ENHRY and SYGVKD. The CDR3 has 12 amino acids. Here the CDR3 reads CAISEEKETQYF. The CDR3 DNA is TGTGCCATCAGTGAGGAGAAAGAGACCCAGTACTTC.

The chain has TRBV30 and TRBJ2-5; TRBD2 is a possible D gene (6 bases). The CDR3 loop spans 14 amino acids. Trimming removed 3 bases from V and 7 bases from J, with 18 bases in between. Germline V gene lookup returns CDR1 GTSNPN and CDR2 SVGIG (reference sequence). The CDR3 bases are TGTGCCTGGAGCGGGACTGTCCTGTCGGGGACCCAGTACTTC. Its protein is CAWSGTVLSGTQYF. The whole variable domain, remainder taken from reference TRBV30 and TRBJ2-5, is SQTIHQWPATLVQPVGSPLSLECTVEGTSNPNLYWYRQAAGRGLQLLFYSVGIGQISSEVPQNLSASRPQDRQFILSSKKLLLSDSGFYLCAWSGTVLSGTQYFGPGTRLLVL.

The genes are TRBV2 and TRBJ1-1; 8 nucleotides agree with TRBD1. Trimming cost V 5 bases and J 3 bases; bases outside gene matches: 8. Per the germline V gene, CDR1 is SNHLY and CDR2 is FYNNEI. The CDR3 is 15 residues long. The CDR3: CASSKQGGWDTEAFF. The CDR3 DNA reads as TGTGCCAGCAGTAAACAGGGGGGATGGGACACTGAAGCTTTCTTT.

As concerns this clone: Other DNA sequences in the sample encode the same CDR3. This chain links TRBV6-6 with TRBJ2-7; D possibly corresponds to TRBD2 (5 bases). CDR1 and CDR2 from the germline V gene are MNHNY and SVGAGI (reference sequence). V lost 5 bases to trimming and J lost 4 bases, with 9 bases between them. CDR3 length: 12 residues. The CDR3 DNA sequence: TGTGCCAGCAGTACGGGGTCTTACGAGCAGTACTTC. This gives the protein CASSTGSYEQYF.

In this sample, this clone turned up a few times. This rearrangement joins TRBV7-7 to TRBJ2-7; a weak D match, TRBD1 (6 bases). Germline V gene data show CDR1 as SSHAT and CDR2 as FNYEAQ (reference sequence). The CDR3 spans 13 residues. V dropped 2 bases and J dropped 4 bases, with 9 bases sitting between them. DNA for the CDR3: TGTGCCAGCAGCTTACGAAGGGGGTACGAGCAGTACTTC. It codes for CASSLRRGYEQYF. The variable domain in full, completed from reference TRBV7-7 and TRBJ2-7, reads GAGVSQSPRYKVTKRGQDVTLRCDPISSHATLYWYQQALGQGPEFLTYFNYEAQPDKSGLPSDRFSAERPEGSISTLTIQRTEQRDSAMYRCASSLRRGYEQYFGPGTRLTVT.